Below, 26 T cell receptor beta chains from the same sample are listed, as sequenced in a study of human T cells and chemical hapten exposure. TCRdb re-analysed the RACE reads in MiXCR, keeping a single row per CDR3 protein. The sample includes 330,000 or so distinct CDR3 sequences, about 6% of them seen just once. Time point described: patch test 2, 6 weeks after DPC sensitization. Regarding treatment: therapeutic diphenylcyclopropenone sensitization with weekly scalp DPC. Sequences were derived from whole blood, sampled in connection with sensitization to the hapten diphenylcyclopropenone (DPC). Receptors originate from a young woman with alopecia areata. Some clones in this sample may be carry-over from other donors' samples.

The rearrangement links TRBV5-4 to TRBJ2-7, with a weak D call TRBD1 (5 bases). V lost 4 bases and J 3 bases, leaving 17 bases between the germline ends. Germline V gene lookup returns CDR1 SGHNT and CDR2 YYREEE (reference sequence). The length of the CDR3 is 15 residues. The chain's CDR3 is CASSPLSTEIYEQYF. In DNA, the CDR3 is TGTGCCAGCAGCCCGCTGTCGACAGAGATCTACGAGCAGTACTTC.

This clonotype has more than one count but fewer than ten. CDR3: CASSQDTDSPSTDTQYF. DNA of the CDR3: TGTGCCAGCAGCCAAGATACGGACAGCCCTTCCACAGATACGCAGTATTTT. This chain connects TRBV14 to TRBJ2-3; the D gene is possibly TRBD1 (6 bases). The germline CDR1 and CDR2 sequences are SGHDN and FVKESK. With 0 bases removed from V and 2 bases from J, the gap between germline ends came to 15 bases. CDR3 length equals 17 residues.

This rearrangement joins TRBV6-6 to TRBJ2-3; D is unclear. Looked up from germline, CDR1 is MNHNY and CDR2 is SVGAGI (reference sequence). The CDR3 sequence is 14 residues long. Trimming left V 0 bases short and J 3 bases short, with 7 bases between. The CDR3 DNA reads as TGTGCCAGCAGTTACTCGATGGATACAGATACGCAGTATTTT. It encodes CASSYSMDTDTQYF.

This clonotype came up many times. V and J are TRBV24-1 and TRBJ2-3; the D is unclear. V was trimmed by 3 bases and J by 1 base, leaving 7 bases between them. This CDR3 is 14 amino acids long. The germline gives CDR1 KGHDR, CDR2 SFDVKD. The CDR3: CATSDQRGTDTQYF. The CDR3 bases are TGTGCCACCAGTGATCAACGGGGCACAGATACGCAGTATTTT.

This clonotype was seen a handful of times. This chain uses TRBV6-5 with TRBJ2-5; weak D call: TRBD1 (6 bases). V was pared by 5 bases and J by 3 bases, with 19 bases between. CDR1 and CDR2 from the germline V gene are MNHEY and SVGAGI. This CDR3 has 16 amino acids. The CDR3 is CASSQQGYGAEETQYF. CDR3 DNA sequence: TGTGCCAGCAGTCAACAGGGTTATGGGGCCGAAGAGACCCAGTACTTC.

This clonotype was counted ten times or more. The chain combines TRBV6-6 with TRBJ1-2; D remains ambiguous. The germline V gene has CDR1 MNHNY and CDR2 SVGAGI (reference sequence). The CDR3 totals 15 residues. V was shortened by 0 bases and J by 0 bases, with 8 bases between the two germline ends. The CDR3 DNA reads TGTGCCAGCAGTTACTCGACCGGCCCTAACTATGGCTACACCTTC. Protein: CASSYSTGPNYGYTF.

J is TRBJ2-6 and V is TRBV5-1; D may match TRBD1 or TRBD2 (5 bases each). The CDR3 runs 18 residues. Germline CDR1 SGHRS, CDR2 YFSETQ. V gave up 0 bases and J gave up 3 bases, with 16 bases separating them. The CDR3 DNA reads as TGCGCCAGCAGCTTGGCTGGGGGTGACGGGTTTGGGGCCAACGTCCTGACTTTC. The encoded protein is CASSLAGGDGFGANVLTF.

In this sample, this clonotype turned up many times. This chain uses TRBV4-3 with TRBJ1-2; no definite D call. CDR1 is LGHNA and CDR2 is YSLEER in the germline V gene. With 2 bases removed from V and 2 bases from J, the gap between germline ends came to 12 bases. The CDR3 consists of 15 residues. Here the CDR3 DNA reads TGCGCCAGCAGCCAATCCCAGGTTTCCAACTATGGCTACACCTTC. This encodes CASSQSQVSNYGYTF.

The chain has TRBV10-3 and TRBJ2-7; D not resolved. Between the trimmed V and J ends, which lost 11 bases and 2 bases, there was a span of 19 bases. Germline V gene lookup returns CDR1 ENHRY and CDR2 SYGVKD. The CDR3 spans 14 residues. CDR3 in DNA: TGTGCCTTTTCCCGTCTTGGGCCTGCCTACGAGCAGTACTTC. Protein: CAFSRLGPAYEQYF.

This clonotype was picked up a small number of times. The V and J genes are TRBV25-1 and TRBJ2-3, with D perhaps TRBD2 (6 bases). The CDR3 loop spans 13 amino acids. Between the trimmed V and J ends, which lost 6 bases and 10 bases, there was a span of 17 bases. The germline gives CDR1 MGHDK, CDR2 SYGVNS. The CDR3 here is CASSPAGRGAQYF. CDR3 nucleotides: TGTGCCAGCAGCCCGGCTGGGCGGGGTGCGCAGTATTTT.

This clonotype was picked up many times. The DNA of the CDR3 is TGCAGTGCGACCACAGGGGGCTCTTCGGGCGACACTGAAGCTTTCTTT. It yields the protein CSATTGGSSGDTEAFF. V gene TRBV20-1 combines with J gene TRBJ1-1, with 9 bases fitting TRBD1. The germline V gene encodes CDR1 DFQATT and CDR2 SNEGSKA (reference sequence). After removal of 6 bases from V and 3 bases from J, the junction contained 14 bases not matched to a gene. CDR3 length: 16 residues.

This clonotype was found many times. CDR3 coding DNA: TGTGCCAGCAGTTTGTTAGAAGCTGGAAACACCATATATTTT. Translating gives CASSLLEAGNTIYF. This chain uses TRBV12-3 or TRBV12-4 with TRBJ1-3; D is unclear. The V and J ends lost 3 bases and 2 bases respectively, with 8 bases between them. The CDR3 is 14 residues long.

The chain recombines TRBV14 with TRBJ2-3; D is possibly TRBD1 or TRBD2 (6 bases each). Trimming cost V 4 bases and J 5 bases, with 28 bases left between them. The germline V gene has CDR1 SGHDN and CDR2 FVKESK. The CDR3 has 19 residues. The chain's CDR3 is CASSRRLSGGQSFRDTQYF. CDR3 coding DNA: TGTGCCAGCAGCCGAAGACTCTCTGGGGGGCAGTCATTCAGAGATACGCAGTATTTT.

The chain combines TRBV4-3 with TRBJ1-1; the match to TRBD1 covers 8 bases. V was clipped by 3 bases and J by 4 bases; unmatched bases: 7. Germline CDR1 and CDR2: LGHNA and YSLEER. The CDR3 is 15 residues long. CDR3 residues: CASSQAQGDRTEAFF. CDR3 nucleotides: TGCGCCAGCAGCCAGGCACAGGGGGACCGCACTGAAGCTTTCTTT.

CDR3 sequence: CASSLVHGNTEAFF. The CDR3 nucleotides read TGTGCCAGCAGTTTAGTCCACGGGAACACTGAAGCTTTCTTT. J is TRBJ1-1 and V is TRBV27; no clear D. This CDR3 has 14 residues. V was pared by 2 bases and J by 1 base, with 8 bases between. Germline CDR1 and CDR2: MNHEY and SMNVEV (reference sequence).

The J gene is TRBJ1-5, the V gene TRBV29-1; the D is unclear. CDR1 is SQVTM and CDR2 is ANQGSEA in the germline V gene. This CDR3 spans 13 amino acids. Trimming removed 1 base at V and 9 bases at J, with 13 bases between. The CDR3 sequence: CSVEGNWGGPQHF. CDR3 coding DNA: TGCAGCGTTGAAGGCAACTGGGGTGGGCCCCAGCATTTT.

This clonotype has a handful of counts. V is TRBV4-1 and J is TRBJ2-3, with TRBD2 matching 8 bases. The germline CDR1 and CDR2 sequences are MGHRA and YSYEKL. The V segment lost 1 base and the J segment 4 bases; nucleotides outside the gene matches: 7. CDR3 length equals 16 residues. CDR3 DNA sequence: TGCGCCAGCAGCCAAGTCCCGGGGGGGGGCCCAGATACGCAGTATTTT. Protein: CASSQVPGGGPDTQYF.

This sequence joins TRBV20-1 and TRBJ2-3; perhaps TRBD2 as D (5 bases). This CDR3 contains 14 residues. V lost 3 bases to trimming and J lost 2 bases, with 12 bases between them. Germline values: CDR1 DFQATT, CDR2 SNEGSKA (reference sequence). In DNA form, the CDR3 reads TGCAGTGCTAGTAGTCGGGGTCTCACAGATACGCAGTATTTT. Protein product: CSASSRGLTDTQYF.

This clonotype came up many times. The gene calls are TRBV6-1 and TRBJ1-2; TRBD1 aligns across 7 bases. The germline gives CDR1 MNHNS, CDR2 SASEGT. J gave up 4 bases and V 5 bases, and 19 bases lay outside the gene matches. The CDR3 extends over 18 amino acids. CDR3 coding DNA: TGTGCCAGCAGTCGTCTTCTCCTGGAGACAGGGAGAGCCTATGGCTACACCTTC. Protein product: CASSRLLLETGRAYGYTF.

This clonotype was counted a few times. This sequence joins TRBV6-2 or TRBV6-3 and TRBJ2-1, with a possible D match to TRBD2 (5 bases). V was trimmed by 2 bases and J by 12 bases, leaving 17 bases between them. CDR3 length: 14 amino acids. CDR1 and CDR2 (germline): MNHEY, SVGEGT. The CDR3 bases are TGTGCCAGCAGTTACGATAGGTCGGAGGTTAGGCAGTTCTTC. Translating it yields CASSYDRSEVRQFF.

This clonotype showed up just a few times. The V and J genes are TRBV7-2 and TRBJ2-3; no clear D gene. Trimming stripped 8 bases from V and 0 bases from J, with 9 bases between. Germline V gene lookup returns CDR1 SGHTA and CDR2 FQGNSA. This CDR3 contains 13 residues. The CDR3 spells CASGQASTDTQYF. CDR3 nucleotides: TGTGCCAGCGGGCAGGCGAGCACAGATACGCAGTATTTT.

This clonotype was seen at least ten times. The rearrangement links TRBV27 to TRBJ1-1; D gene unclear. The V gene's germline CDR1 is MNHEY and CDR2 SMNVEV (reference sequence). The CDR3 length is 14 residues. V was trimmed by 6 bases and J by 5 bases, leaving 16 bases between them. The CDR3 is CASRSLLRGTEAFF. For the CDR3, the DNA is TGTGCCAGCAGGAGCCTCCTTCGGGGTACTGAAGCTTTCTTT.

This clonotype was seen more than once but under ten times. The gene calls are TRBV7-2 and TRBJ1-1; 7 bases agree with TRBD1. In germline, CDR1 is SGHTA, CDR2 FQGNSA. The CDR3 runs to 15 residues. The V and J ends lost 7 bases and 0 bases, in that order; junction bases with no gene match: 8. CDR3 bases: TGTGCCAGCACCCATTGGGACAGAATGAACACTGAAGCTTTCTTT. Amino acid sequence: CASTHWDRMNTEAFF. Full variable domain (rest looked up from reference TRBV7-2 and TRBJ1-1): GAGVSQSPSNKVTEKGKDVELRCDPISGHTALYWYRQSLGQGLEFLIYFQGNSAPDKSGLPSDRFSAERTGGSVSTLTIQRTQQEDSAVYLCASTHWDRMNTEAFFGQGTRLTVV.

The chain carries TRBV5-4 and TRBJ1-2; D remains ambiguous. Germline values: CDR1 SGHNT, CDR2 YYREEE (reference sequence). V lost 0 bases to trimming and J lost 4 bases, with 19 bases between them. The CDR3 sequence is 17 residues long. The CDR3 is CASSLAGGTHFRYGYTF. The DNA of the CDR3 is TGTGCCAGCAGCTTGGCCGGCGGCACACACTTCCGCTATGGCTACACCTTC. Complete variable domain (other parts from reference TRBV5-4 and TRBJ1-2): ETGVTQSPTHLIKTRGQQVTLRCSSQSGHNTVSWYQQALGQGPQFIFQYYREEENGRGNFPPRFSGLQFPNYSSELNVNALELDDSALYLCASSLAGGTHFRYGYTFGSGTRLTVV.

The chain couples TRBV7-2 to TRBJ2-3; D gene unclear. Germline V gene sequence: CDR1 SGHTA, CDR2 FQGNSA. With 1 base removed from V and 5 bases from J, the gap between germline ends came to 10 bases. The CDR3 sequence is 14 residues long. The CDR3 DNA follows: TGTGCCAGCAGCTTAGTCCCCGTTTTAGATACGCAGTATTTT. Translated: CASSLVPVLDTQYF.

This clonotype was observed at least ten times. This rearrangement joins TRBV18 to TRBJ1-2; 7 bases line up with TRBD1. The CDR3 consists of 13 residues. V lost 6 bases, J lost 3 bases, and 4 bases stayed unmatched. Germline V CDR1 and CDR2: KGHSH, LQKENI. The CDR3: CASSSDRDYGYTF. CDR3 coding DNA: TGTGCCAGCTCTTCAGACAGGGACTATGGCTACACCTTC.